The T cell receptor beta chain under discussion was sequenced for a study of Tregs in tolerant kidney transplant recipients. TCRdb's copy holds only in-frame clones and misses some; the assay was immunoSEQ multiplex PCR. The profile shows about 240,000 clones, 84% of them singletons. V lost 0 bases, J lost 9 bases, and 18 bases lay in between. Germline V lookup: CDR1 GTSNPN, CDR2 SVGIG (reference sequence). This CDR3 region has 15 residues. This clonotype was obtained from a human donor in good health. The sequencing input was CD4+ T cells from blood. The chain combines TRBV30 with TRBJ2-1; weak D call: TRBD2 (6 bases). This CDR3 reads CAWSVDQGGAAEQFF. The CDR3 DNA reads as TGTGCCTGGAGTGTCGACCAAGGAGGGGCGGCTGAGCAGTTCTTC.